These T cell receptor beta chains were read from a single sample in a study of cytomegalovirus exposure and HLA in healthy donors. Profiling relied on immunoSEQ multiplex PCR, and the TCRdb table lists in-frame clones only, not all of them. This sample yields over 85,000 clones, of which around four fifths are seen a single time; around 2.6% belongs to the top ten. The specimen was PBMCs. The receptors originated from a middle-aged man in good health and CMV-seronegative. The CDR3 runs from the conserved cysteine through the conserved F or W.

>TRBV7-3|TRBJ1-1
CASSLVPGTNTEAFF
>TRBV5-1|TRBJ2-2
CASSLGWLRAGELFF
>TRBV9|TRBJ2-3
CASSVGTGPNTQYF
>TRBV27|TRBJ1-1
CASTWTGESTEAFF
>TRBV4-1|TRBJ2-7
CASSQDQEQYF
>TRBV5-1|TRBJ2-3
CASSLGAGHTDTQYF
>TRBV27|TRBJ2-5
CASSEYASGREETQYF
>TRBV4-1|TRBJ1-4
CASSQGYRGQVNEKLFF
>TRBV27|TRBJ2-1
CASWTSGGFQGQFF
>TRBV7-6|TRBJ2-5
CASSLAVRGEETQYF
>TRBV30|TRBJ2-7
CAWSDWGTGGYEQYF
>TRBV19|TRBJ1-1
CASSQAGATEAFF
>TRBV7-2|TRBJ2-7
CASSLRSGGRDEQYF
>TRBV27|TRBJ2-1
CASSFRAGTTYNEQFF
>TRBV5-1|TRBJ2-7
CASSLAPSGGVDEQYF
>TRBV21-1|TRBJ2-7
CASSEKKVVGTNYYEQYF
>TRBV18|TRBJ1-1
CASSYTGGAEWTTEAFF
>TRBV6-1|TRBJ2-3
CASKWEAGGPEYF
>TRBV11-2|NA
CASSSRIRGYEQYF
>TRBV7-3|TRBJ1-6
CASSLTQRSNSPLHF
>TRBV19|TRBJ1-6
CASSPGSSYNSPLHF
>TRBV5-1|TRBJ2-3
CASSLQLAGTDTQYF
>TRBV5-6|TRBJ1-4
CASSWTSANEKLFF
>TRBV7-2|TRBJ2-1
CASSFTLAGGHVEQFF
>TRBV7-3|TRBJ2-7
CASSLEAGRYEQYF
>TRBV6-5|TRBJ1-4
CASSMRATNEKLFF
>TRBV7-2|TRBJ2-3
CASSSSAGTDTQYF
>TRBV18|TRBJ2-7
CASSPLRGGSYEQYF
>TRBV11-2|TRBJ2-7
CASRDLTSGGAREQYF
>TRBV11-2|TRBJ1-3
CASSLDPQGFTGNTIYF
>TRBV15|TRBJ1-5
CATSRQGYQPQHF
>TRBV19|TRBJ1-1
CASSKVGRNTEAFF
>TRBV10-2|TRBJ2-3
CASSVQRVITDTQYF
>TRBV19|TRBJ1-2
CASSTFLQGAGYGYTF
>TRBV29-1|TRBJ1-2
CSVGDRDSGGYTF
>TRBV7-9|TRBJ1-2
CASSPRQGAGGYTF
>TRBV5-4|TRBJ1-6
CASSLTSSYNSPLHF
>TRBV5-6|TRBJ1-2
CASSLVRQGFYGYTF
>TRBV9|TRBJ1-1
CASSPSPTGTEAFF